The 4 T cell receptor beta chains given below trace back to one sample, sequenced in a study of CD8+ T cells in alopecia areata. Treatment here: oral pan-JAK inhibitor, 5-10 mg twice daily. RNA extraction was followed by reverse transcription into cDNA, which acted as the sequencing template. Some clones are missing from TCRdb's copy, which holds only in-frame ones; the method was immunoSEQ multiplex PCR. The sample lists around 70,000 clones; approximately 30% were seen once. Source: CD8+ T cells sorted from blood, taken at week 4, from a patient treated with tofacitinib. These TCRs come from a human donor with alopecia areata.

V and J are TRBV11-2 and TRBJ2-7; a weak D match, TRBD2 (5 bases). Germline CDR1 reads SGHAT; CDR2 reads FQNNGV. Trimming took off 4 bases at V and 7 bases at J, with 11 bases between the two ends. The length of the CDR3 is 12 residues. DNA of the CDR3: TGTGCCAGCAGCTGGGAGACGGCAGAGCAGTACTTC. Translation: CASSWETAEQYF.

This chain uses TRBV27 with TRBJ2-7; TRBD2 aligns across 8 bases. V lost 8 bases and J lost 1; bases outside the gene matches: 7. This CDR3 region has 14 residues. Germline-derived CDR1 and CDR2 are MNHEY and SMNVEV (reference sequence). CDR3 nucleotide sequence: TGTGCCAGCCAAAGCGGGAGCCGGTCCTACGAGCAGTACTTC. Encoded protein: CASQSGSRSYEQYF.

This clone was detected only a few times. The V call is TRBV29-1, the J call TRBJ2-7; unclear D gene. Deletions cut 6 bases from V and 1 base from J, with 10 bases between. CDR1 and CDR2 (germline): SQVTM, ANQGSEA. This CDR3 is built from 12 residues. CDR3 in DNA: TGCAGCGTCATATGGCGATCCTACGAGCAGTACTTC. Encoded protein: CSVIWRSYEQYF.

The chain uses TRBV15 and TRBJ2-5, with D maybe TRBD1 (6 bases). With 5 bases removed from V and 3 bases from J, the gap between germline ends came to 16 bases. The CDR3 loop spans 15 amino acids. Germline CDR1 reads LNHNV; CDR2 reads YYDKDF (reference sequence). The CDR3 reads CATSGGRGPKETQYF. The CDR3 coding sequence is TGTGCCACCAGCGGAGGCAGGGGACCTAAAGAGACCCAGTACTTC.